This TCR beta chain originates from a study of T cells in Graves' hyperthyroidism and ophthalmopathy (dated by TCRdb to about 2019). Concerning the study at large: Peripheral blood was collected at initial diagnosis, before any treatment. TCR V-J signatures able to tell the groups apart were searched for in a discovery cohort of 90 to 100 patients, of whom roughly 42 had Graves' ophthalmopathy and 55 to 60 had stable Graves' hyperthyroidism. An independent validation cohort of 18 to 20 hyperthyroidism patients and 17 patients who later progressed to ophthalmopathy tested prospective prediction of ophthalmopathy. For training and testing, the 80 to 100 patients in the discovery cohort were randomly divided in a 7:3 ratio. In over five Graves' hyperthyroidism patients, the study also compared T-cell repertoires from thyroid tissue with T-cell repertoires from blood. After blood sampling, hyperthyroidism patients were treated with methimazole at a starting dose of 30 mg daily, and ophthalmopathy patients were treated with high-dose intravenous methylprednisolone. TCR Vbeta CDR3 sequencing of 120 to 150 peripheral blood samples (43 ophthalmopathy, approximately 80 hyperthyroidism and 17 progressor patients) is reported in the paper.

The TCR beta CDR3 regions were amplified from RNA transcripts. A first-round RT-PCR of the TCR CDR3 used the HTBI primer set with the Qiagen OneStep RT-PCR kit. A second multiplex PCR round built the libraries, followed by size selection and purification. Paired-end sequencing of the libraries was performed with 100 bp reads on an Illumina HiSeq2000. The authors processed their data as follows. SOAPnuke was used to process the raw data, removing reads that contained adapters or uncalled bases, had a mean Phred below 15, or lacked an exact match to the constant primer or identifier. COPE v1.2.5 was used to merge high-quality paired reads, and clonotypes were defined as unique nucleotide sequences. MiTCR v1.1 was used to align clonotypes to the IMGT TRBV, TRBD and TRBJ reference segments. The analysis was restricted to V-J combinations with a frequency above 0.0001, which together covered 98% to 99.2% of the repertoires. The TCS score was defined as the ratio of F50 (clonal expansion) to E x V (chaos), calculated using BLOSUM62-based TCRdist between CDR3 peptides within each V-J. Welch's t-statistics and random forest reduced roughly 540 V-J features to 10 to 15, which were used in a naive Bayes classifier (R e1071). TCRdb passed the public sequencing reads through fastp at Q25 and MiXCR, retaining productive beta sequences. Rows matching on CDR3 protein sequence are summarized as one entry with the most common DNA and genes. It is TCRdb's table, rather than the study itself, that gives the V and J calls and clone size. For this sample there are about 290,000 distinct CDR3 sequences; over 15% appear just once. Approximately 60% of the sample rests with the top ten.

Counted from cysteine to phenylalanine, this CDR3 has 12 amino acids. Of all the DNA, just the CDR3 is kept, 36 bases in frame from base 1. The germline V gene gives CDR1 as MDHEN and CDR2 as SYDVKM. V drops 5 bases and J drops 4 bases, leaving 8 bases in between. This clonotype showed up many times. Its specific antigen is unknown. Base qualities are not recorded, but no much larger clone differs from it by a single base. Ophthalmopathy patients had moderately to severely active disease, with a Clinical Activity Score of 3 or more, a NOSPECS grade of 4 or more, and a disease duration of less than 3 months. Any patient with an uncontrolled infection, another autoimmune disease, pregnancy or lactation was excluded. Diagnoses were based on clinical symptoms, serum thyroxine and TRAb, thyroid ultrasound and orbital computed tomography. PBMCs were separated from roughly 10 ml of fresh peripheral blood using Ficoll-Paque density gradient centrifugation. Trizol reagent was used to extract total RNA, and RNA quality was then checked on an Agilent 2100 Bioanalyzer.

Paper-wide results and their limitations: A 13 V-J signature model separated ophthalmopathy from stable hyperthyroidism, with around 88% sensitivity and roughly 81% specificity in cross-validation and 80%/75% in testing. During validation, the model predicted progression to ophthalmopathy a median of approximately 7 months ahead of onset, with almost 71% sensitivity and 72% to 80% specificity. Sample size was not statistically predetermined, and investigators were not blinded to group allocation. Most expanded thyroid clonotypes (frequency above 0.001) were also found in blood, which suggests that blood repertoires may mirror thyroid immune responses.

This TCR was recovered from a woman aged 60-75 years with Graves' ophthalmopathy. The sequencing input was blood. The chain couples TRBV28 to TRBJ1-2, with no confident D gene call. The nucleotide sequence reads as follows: TGTGCCAGCAGTCTGACCCTCTATGGCTACACCTTC. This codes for CASSLTLYGYTF.